The TCR beta chain described here comes from a study of blood T cell repertoires in COVID-19. The overall study: Acute and convalescent COVID-19 samples came from the United States, Italy and Spain. The analysed material was cDNA or gDNA that came from T cells, B-cell-depleted T cells, or PBMCs.

The CDR3 extends over 17 amino acids. After removal of 4 bases from V and 0 bases from J, the junction contained 3 bases not matched to a gene. Germline values: CDR1 LGHDT, CDR2 YNNKEL (reference sequence). Under the authors' procedure: Cell counts per sample came from amplifying reference gene primers. Measured with immunoSEQ multiplex PCR; TCRdb has only the in-frame clones, and not every one. That table gives V, J and clone size, and the DNA gave D and trimming. The sample yields around 100,000 clones, approximately 91% seen once. Sequenced input: peripheral blood. The chain employs TRBV3-1 (or the pseudogene TRBV3-2) and TRBJ2-6; 10 bases are shared with TRBD1. The origin of this receptor is a man aged 50 or older with active COVID-19. CDR3 coding DNA: TGTGCCAGCAGCCCCCGGACAGGGGGCTCTGGGGCCAACGTCCTGACTTTC. It is translated as CASSPRTGGSGANVLTF.